This entry lists 27 T cell receptor beta chains sequenced from one sample in a study of cytomegalovirus exposure and HLA in healthy donors. With 60 Vbeta and 13 Jbeta primers, the PCR was carried out. Sequencing was performed with immunoSEQ multiplex PCR; in TCRdb, only in-frame clones are kept and a portion is missing. The repertoire holds roughly 100,000 clones, 10% to 15% seen once, with more than 15% in the top ten. The sequencing input was PBMCs. The receptors come from a man between 40 and 49 years old in good health and CMV-seropositive.

A few counts support this clone. The chain has TRBV6-1 and TRBJ2-7; 11 bases agree with TRBD2. Germline V lookup: CDR1 MNHNS, CDR2 SASEGT. The length of the CDR3 is 15 residues. The J segment lost 7 bases and the V segment lost 7 bases, leaving 12 bases of the junction unmatched. The CDR3 DNA follows: TGTGCCAGCACACGGCGCAGGGGACTAGCGGATGAGCAGTACTTC. Translation: CASTRRRGLADEQYF.

This clone was seen once. The chain employs TRBV12-5 and TRBJ2-2; 7 bases are a match to TRBD1. The CDR3 covers 14 residues. Germline V CDR1 and CDR2: LGHNT, FRNRAP. The V and J ends lost 5 bases and 4 bases, in that order; junction bases with no gene match: 4. DNA for the CDR3: TGTGCTAGTGGTCAGGGACAGTCCACCGGGGAGCTGTTTTTT. It encodes CASGQGQSTGELFF. The full variable domain, completed using reference TRBV12-5 and TRBJ2-2, is DARVTQTPRHKVTEMGQEVTMRCQPILGHNTVFWYRQTMMQGLELLAYFRNRAPLDDSGMPKDRFSAEMPDATLATLKIQPSEPRDSAVYFCASGQGQSTGELFFGEGSRLTVL.

The sample holds a few counts of this clone. This chain connects TRBV7-9 to TRBJ1-3; no definite D call. The CDR3 runs to 15 residues. Trimming took off 1 base at V and 1 base at J, with 8 bases between the two ends. Germline V gives CDR1 SEHNR, CDR2 FQNEAQ (reference sequence). This chain's CDR3 is CASSLVSRSGNTIYF. The CDR3 nucleotides are TGTGCCAGCAGCTTAGTGTCCAGGTCTGGAAACACCATATATTTT.

The sample holds a few counts of this clone. This rearrangement joins TRBV2 to TRBJ2-7; D may be TRBD1 (6 bases). The CDR3 totals 14 residues. The V end lost 8 bases, the J end lost 2 bases, and 16 bases lay between the germline ends. Germline CDR1 is SNHLY and CDR2 is FYNNEI. This CDR3 is CASQSRDKTYEQYF. The CDR3 DNA follows: TGTGCCAGCCAGAGTCGGGACAAGACCTACGAGCAGTACTTC.

This clone was observed a handful of times. The genes are TRBV6-6 and TRBJ1-2; possibly TRBD1 for D (6 bases). The CDR3 is made up of 16 amino acids. V dropped 4 bases and J dropped 8 bases, with 23 bases sitting between them. Germline CDR1 and CDR2: MNHNY and SVGAGI (reference sequence). The CDR3 DNA reads TGTGCCAGCAGTTTGCATCCGACAGGTCGAAGATGGGGCTACACCTTC. It codes for CASSLHPTGRRWGYTF.

This chain joins TRBV18 and TRBJ2-5; D perhaps matches TRBD1 (5 bases). From germline, CDR1 is KGHSH and CDR2 LQKENI. The CDR3 contains 14 residues. Trimming removed 3 bases at V and 3 bases at J, with 11 bases between. As DNA, the CDR3 is TGTGCCAGCTCACCGCAGGGCAGGGAAGAGACCCAGTACTTC. Its translation is CASSPQGREETQYF.

The chain couples TRBV9 to TRBJ1-3; D perhaps matches TRBD1 (6 bases). CDR3 length: 13 residues. Germline CDR1 SGDLS, CDR2 YYNGEE. Trimming shortened V by 4 bases and J by 4 bases, and 9 bases separated the two germline ends. CDR3 DNA sequence: TGTGCCAGCAGCTTCGGACAGGGAAACACCATATATTTT. Amino acids: CASSFGQGNTIYF.

Details on this clone: One junction end disagrees with the germline gene, perhaps due to a read error. V gene TRBV19 combines with J gene TRBJ2-1, with TRBD2 matching over 14 bases. Germline values: CDR1 LNHDA, CDR2 SQIVND (reference sequence). The CDR3 spans 15 residues. DNA for the CDR3: TGTGCCAGTAGGGGACTAGCGGGAGCCTATAATGAGCAGTTCTTC. Translated, it gives CASRGLAGAYNEQFF.

This clone was recorded a few times. The rearrangement uses TRBV28 and TRBJ2-1; a possible D gene is TRBD2 (6 bases). This CDR3 is built from 14 residues. V lost 1 base, J lost 7 bases, and 11 bases lay in between. Germline CDR1 MDHEN, CDR2 SYDVKM. The CDR3 DNA follows: TGTGCCAGCAGTTTATCGGTCGGGGGAAATGAGCAGTTCTTC. Its translation: CASSLSVGGNEQFF.

The chain links TRBV27 to TRBJ1-4; 11 nucleotides match TRBD1. The J segment lost 0 bases and the V segment lost 6 bases, leaving 6 bases of the junction unmatched. Germline assignment: CDR1 MNHEY and CDR2 SMNVEV (reference sequence). The CDR3 sequence is 17 residues long. In DNA form, the CDR3 reads TGTGCCAGCAGCGCCGGGGACAGGGGGGCAACTAATGAAAAACTGTTTTTT. It translates to CASSAGDRGATNEKLFF.

This clone has a handful of counts. This chain joins TRBV5-4 and TRBJ2-7, with TRBD2 identical over 7 bases. The CDR3 has 13 residues. V dropped 4 bases and J dropped 2; count of bases not matched to a gene: 3. The germline V gene encodes CDR1 SGHNT and CDR2 YYREEE (reference sequence). In DNA, the CDR3 is TGTGCCAGCAGCCGACGGGGGGCCTACGAGCAGTACTTC. Residues: CASSRRGAYEQYF. The complete variable domain, with remaining parts taken from reference TRBV5-4 and TRBJ2-7, reads ETGVTQSPTHLIKTRGQQVTLRCSSQSGHNTVSWYQQALGQGPQFIFQYYREEENGRGNFPPRFSGLQFPNYSSELNVNALELDDSALYLCASSRRGAYEQYFGPGTRLTVT.

The chain joins TRBV7-8 to TRBJ2-7; TRBD1 aligns across 12 bases. Germline CDR1 is SGHVS and CDR2 is FQNEAQ. This CDR3 has 14 amino acids. J was trimmed by 5 bases and V by 4 bases; bases with no gene match: 3. The CDR3 region has the DNA TGTGCCAGCAGCTCCGGGACAGGGGGCGACGAGCAGTACTTC. Its protein is CASSSGTGGDEQYF.

This clone was detected only once. The chain has TRBV15 and TRBJ2-1, with D possibly being TRBD2 (6 bases). V gave up 1 base and J gave up 2 bases, with 9 bases separating them. The germline CDR1 and CDR2 sequences are LNHNV and YYDKDF (reference sequence). The CDR3 contains 15 residues. The CDR3 DNA follows: TGTGCCACCAGCAGAGGTGGACTAACCTACAATGAGCAGTTCTTC. It codes for CATSRGGLTYNEQFF.

With regard to this clone: Likely a read error: the CDR3 ends without its conserved phenylalanine or tryptophan. V is TRBV25-1 and J is TRBJ1-1; 7 nucleotides agree with TRBD1. Germline assignment: CDR1 MGHDK and CDR2 SYGVNS. V lost 1 base and J lost 4; bases outside the gene matches: 12. The CDR3 has 17 amino acids. The CDR3 DNA reads as TGTGCCAGCAGTGAATGGGGGACAGCCGCGGGTAGCACTGAAGCTTTCGTT. This sequence encodes CASSEWGTAAGSTEAFV.

The chain links TRBV18 to TRBJ1-4, with 8 bases lining up with TRBD1. From germline, CDR1 is KGHSH and CDR2 LQKENI. The CDR3 is 16 residues long. V shed 2 bases, J shed 4 bases, and the junction held 6 bases outside the gene matches. In nucleotides, the CDR3 is TGTGCCAGCTCACCAACCACAGGGGGGAGTAATGAAAAACTGTTTTTT. This encodes CASSPTTGGSNEKLFF.

The table lists this clone with a few counts. This rearrangement joins TRBV5-1 to TRBJ1-4; D unclear. Trimming removed 4 bases from V and 6 bases from J, with 13 bases in between. CDR1 and CDR2 (germline): SGHRS, YFSETQ. CDR3 length: 14 amino acids. The CDR3 reads CASSLREGDEKLFF. CDR3 DNA sequence: TGCGCCAGCAGCCTCCGGGAAGGCGATGAAAAACTGTTTTTT.

Worth noting for this clone: A read error may account for a junction end that differs from germline. The chain joins TRBV6-5 to TRBJ2-7; possibly TRBD1 for D (6 bases). Germline CDR1 and CDR2: MNHEY and SVGAGI. The CDR3 covers 13 residues. Here the CDR3 DNA reads TGTGCCAGCAGCCAAGGGACAAACTACGAGCCGTACTTC. The encoded protein is CASSQGTNYEPYF.

This clone was detected a few times. V gene TRBV7-9 combines with J gene TRBJ2-7, with TRBD1 as a possible D gene (6 bases). V was trimmed by 2 bases and J by 2 bases, leaving 10 bases between them. The CDR3 is 14 amino acids. The germline V gene has CDR1 SEHNR and CDR2 FQNEAQ (reference sequence). The CDR3 here is CASSLLGATYEQYF. The CDR3, as DNA: TGTGCCAGCAGCTTATTGGGGGCAACCTACGAGCAGTACTTC.

This clone was picked up a small number of times. The genes are TRBV4-1 and TRBJ2-7; D remains ambiguous. Trimming pared 1 base from V and 3 bases from J, leaving 7 bases between. Germline-derived CDR1 and CDR2 are MGHRA and YSYEKL. CDR3 length: 13 residues. CDR3: CASSQVGHYEQYF. As DNA, the CDR3 is TGCGCCAGCAGCCAAGTGGGCCACTACGAGCAGTACTTC.

The chain is built from TRBV19 and TRBJ2-7; 7 bases match TRBD1. This CDR3 region has 15 residues. Germline trimming cut 4 bases from V and 4 bases from J; bases unmatched to any gene: 10. CDR1 is LNHDA and CDR2 is SQIVND in the germline V gene (reference sequence). CDR3 protein: CASSKGPDRNYEQYF. The CDR3 nucleotides read TGTGCCAGTAGTAAGGGTCCGGACAGGAATTACGAGCAGTACTTC.

Only a few counts were recorded for this clone. The V call is TRBV10-1, the J call TRBJ2-5; 9 nucleotides align to TRBD1. This CDR3 region has 14 residues. J was trimmed by 5 bases and V by 3 bases; bases with no gene match: 4. From germline, CDR1 is WNHNN and CDR2 SYGVQD (reference sequence). The DNA of the CDR3 is TGCGCCAGCAGTGAATACAGGGGGCTTGAGACCCAGTACTTC. Translating gives CASSEYRGLETQYF.

This clone was counted a few times. The chain couples TRBV7-2 to TRBJ2-2; 9 bases line up with TRBD2. This CDR3 has 14 residues. V lost 5 bases to trimming and J lost 4 bases; unmatched junction nucleotides: 2. CDR1 and CDR2 (germline): SGHTA, FQGNSA. The CDR3 DNA follows: TGTGCCAGCAGCCTTAGCGGGGGCACCGGGGAGCTGTTTTTT. The encoded protein is CASSLSGGTGELFF.

The chain is built from TRBV11-2 and TRBJ2-1, with D perhaps TRBD2 (6 bases). The CDR3 is 15 residues long. Germline-derived CDR1 and CDR2 are SGHAT and FQNNGV. The V gene lost 4 bases and the J gene lost 6 bases, with 16 bases spanning the gap. The CDR3 spells CASSSLKGGSNEQFF. Written as DNA, the CDR3 is TGTGCCAGCAGCTCGCTAAAGGGAGGATCCAATGAGCAGTTCTTC.

This clone was counted a few times. Other DNA sequences in this specimen translate into the identical CDR3. CDR3 amino acids: CASSLTWTGIYGYTF. The CDR3 DNA sequence: TGCGCCAGCAGCCTTACCTGGACAGGAATCTATGGCTACACCTTC. The gene calls are TRBV4-1 and TRBJ1-2, with 7 nucleotides matching TRBD1. Trimming cost V 4 bases and J 4 bases; bases outside gene matches: 9. Germline V gene lookup returns CDR1 MGHRA and CDR2 YSYEKL. The CDR3 extends over 15 amino acids.

This clone was found a few times. This rearrangement joins TRBV6-1 to TRBJ2-7, with 14 bases lining up with TRBD2. The CDR3 sequence is 15 residues long. V lost 10 bases, J lost 2 bases, and 7 bases stayed unmatched. Germline CDR1 MNHNS, CDR2 SASEGT. The CDR3 DNA reads TGTGCCACCAAGGGACTAGCGGGGGCCGCCTACGAGCAGTACTTC. Translation: CATKGLAGAAYEQYF.

The table lists this clone with a few counts. Because the CDR3 is missing its conserved closing phenylalanine or tryptophan, this is likely a read error. The chain uses TRBV29-1 and TRBJ2-3; 7 nucleotides match TRBD1. The junction had 1 base not matched to a gene; V was cut back by 0 bases and J by 4 bases. Germline V lookup: CDR1 SQVTM, CDR2 ANQGSEA. This CDR3 is 13 amino acids long. In nucleotides, the CDR3 is TGCAGCGTTGAAGAAGGGGGCCCAGATACGCAGTATGTT. This encodes CSVEEGGPDTQYV.

This clone came up a few times. The chain combines TRBV6-5 with TRBJ1-3; TRBD1 matches 9 bases. Germline CDR1 MNHEY, CDR2 SVGAGI. This CDR3 comprises 14 residues. With V trimmed by 9 bases and J by 4 bases, 7 bases remained unmatched. In DNA, the CDR3 is TGTGCCAGACGGGACAGGGAACCAGGAAACACCATATATTTT. Its translation is CARRDREPGNTIYF.